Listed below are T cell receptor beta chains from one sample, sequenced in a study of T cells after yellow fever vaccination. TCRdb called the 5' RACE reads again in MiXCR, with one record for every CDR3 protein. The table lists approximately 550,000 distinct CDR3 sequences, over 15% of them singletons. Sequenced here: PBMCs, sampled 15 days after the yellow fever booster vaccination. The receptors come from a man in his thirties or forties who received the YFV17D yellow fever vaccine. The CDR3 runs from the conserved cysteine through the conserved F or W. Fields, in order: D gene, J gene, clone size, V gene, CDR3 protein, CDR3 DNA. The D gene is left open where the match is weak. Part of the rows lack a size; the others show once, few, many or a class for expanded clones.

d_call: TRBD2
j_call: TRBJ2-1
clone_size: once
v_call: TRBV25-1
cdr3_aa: CASSDRAGGGLGEQFF
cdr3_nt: TGTGCCAGCAGTGACCGAGCGGGAGGGGGATTAGGTGAGCAGTTCTTC

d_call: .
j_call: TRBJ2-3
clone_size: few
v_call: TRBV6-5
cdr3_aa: CASSLRWGVATDTQYF
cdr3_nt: TGTGCCAGCAGTTTGCGGTGGGGGGTGGCCACAGATACGCAGTATTTT

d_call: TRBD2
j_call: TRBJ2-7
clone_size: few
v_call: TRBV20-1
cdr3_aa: CSARGGSGSTYEQYF
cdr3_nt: TGCAGTGCTAGGGGTGGTAGCGGGAGTACCTACGAGCAGTACTTC

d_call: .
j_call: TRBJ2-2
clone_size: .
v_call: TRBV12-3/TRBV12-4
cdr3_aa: CASSSRDTGELFF
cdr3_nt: TGTGCCAGCAGCAGCAGGGACACCGGGGAGCTGTTTTTT

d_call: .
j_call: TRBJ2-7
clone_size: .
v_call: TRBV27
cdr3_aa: CASSFSVSYEQYF
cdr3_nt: TGTGCCAGCAGTTTCTCAGTCTCCTACGAGCAGTACTTC

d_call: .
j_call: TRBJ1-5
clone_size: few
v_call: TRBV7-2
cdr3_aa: CASSLKLNQPQHF
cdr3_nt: TGTGCCAGCAGCTTGAAATTAAATCAGCCCCAGCATTTT

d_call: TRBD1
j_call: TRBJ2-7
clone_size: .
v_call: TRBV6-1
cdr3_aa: CASSPAGGLYEQYF
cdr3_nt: TGTGCCAGCAGCCCCGCAGGGGGCCTATACGAGCAGTACTTC

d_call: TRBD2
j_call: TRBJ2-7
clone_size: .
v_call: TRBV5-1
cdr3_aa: CASSLVASGTEEQYF
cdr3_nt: TGCGCCAGCAGCTTGGTGGCTAGCGGGACGGAGGAGCAGTACTTC

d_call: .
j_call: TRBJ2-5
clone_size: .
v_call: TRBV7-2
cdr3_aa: CASSLGFGPQETQYF
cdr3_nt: TGTGCCAGCAGCTTAGGATTTGGACCCCAAGAGACCCAGTACTTC

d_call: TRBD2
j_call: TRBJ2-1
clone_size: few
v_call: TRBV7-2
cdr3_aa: CASSTRPGGEQFF
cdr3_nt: TGTGCCAGCAGCACCCGCCCGGGAGGGGAGCAGTTCTTC

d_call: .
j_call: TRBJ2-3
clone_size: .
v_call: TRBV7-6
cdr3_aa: CASSQMSSLSTDTQYF
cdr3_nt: TGTGCCAGCAGCCAGATGAGTAGCTTAAGCACAGATACGCAGTATTTT

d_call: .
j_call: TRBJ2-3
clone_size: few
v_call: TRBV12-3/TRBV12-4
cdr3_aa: CASSFFPGTDTQYF
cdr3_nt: TGTGCCAGCAGTTTCTTCCCCGGGACAGATACGCAGTATTTT

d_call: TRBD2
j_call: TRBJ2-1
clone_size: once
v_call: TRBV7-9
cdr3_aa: CASNFRPSGRAGNEQFF
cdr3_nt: TGTGCCAGCAACTTCAGGCCTAGCGGGAGGGCCGGAAATGAGCAGTTCTTC

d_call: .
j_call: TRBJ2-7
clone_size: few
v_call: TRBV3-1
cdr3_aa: CASSQGGKGYEQYF
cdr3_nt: TGTGCCAGCAGCCAAGGGGGTAAAGGCTACGAGCAGTACTTC

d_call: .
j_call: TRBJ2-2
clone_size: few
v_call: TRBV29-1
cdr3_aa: CSVAQNTGELFF
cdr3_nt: TGCAGCGTTGCACAGAACACCGGGGAGCTGTTTTTT

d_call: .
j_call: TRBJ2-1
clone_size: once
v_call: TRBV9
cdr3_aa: CASSVGTLHEQFF
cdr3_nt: TGTGCCAGCAGCGTAGGTACGCTCCATGAGCAGTTCTTC

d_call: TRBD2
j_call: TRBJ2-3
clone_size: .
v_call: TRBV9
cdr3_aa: CASSERRPGLGTDTQYF
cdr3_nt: TGTGCCAGCAGCGAGAGGCGACCGGGACTAGGCACAGATACGCAGTATTTT

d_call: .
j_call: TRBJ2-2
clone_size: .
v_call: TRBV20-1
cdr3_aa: CSAFLGESTGELFF
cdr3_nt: TGCAGTGCCTTCCTCGGGGAGAGTACCGGGGAGCTGTTTTTT

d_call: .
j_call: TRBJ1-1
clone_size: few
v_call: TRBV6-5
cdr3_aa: CASSYGGGNTEAFF
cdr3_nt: TGTGCCAGCAGTTATGGGGGGGGGAACACTGAAGCTTTCTTT

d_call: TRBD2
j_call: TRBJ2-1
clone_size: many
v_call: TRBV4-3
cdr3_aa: CASSPTPSGRGNEQFF
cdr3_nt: TGCGCCAGCAGCCCGACCCCTAGCGGGAGAGGGAATGAGCAGTTCTTC

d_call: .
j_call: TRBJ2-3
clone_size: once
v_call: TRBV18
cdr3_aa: CASSPDPGADTQYF
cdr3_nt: TGTGCCAGCTCACCAGACCCCGGCGCAGATACGCAGTATTTT

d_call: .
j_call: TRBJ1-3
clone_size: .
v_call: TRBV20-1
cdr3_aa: CSAREGTAGSGNTIYF
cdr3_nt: TGCAGTGCTAGAGAGGGGACCGCGGGCTCTGGAAACACCATATATTTT

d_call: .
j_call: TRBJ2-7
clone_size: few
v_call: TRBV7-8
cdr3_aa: CASTLSLYYEQYF
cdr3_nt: TGTGCCAGCACCCTAAGCCTCTACTACGAGCAGTACTTC

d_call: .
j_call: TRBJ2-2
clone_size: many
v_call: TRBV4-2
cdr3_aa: CASSQVGREHTGELFF
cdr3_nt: TGTGCCAGCAGCCAAGTCGGCAGGGAACATACCGGGGAGCTGTTTTTT

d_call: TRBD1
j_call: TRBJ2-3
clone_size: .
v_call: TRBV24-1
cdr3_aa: CATSDPGQGGSDTQYF
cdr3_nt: TGTGCCACCAGTGACCCCGGACAGGGCGGTTCAGATACGCAGTATTTT

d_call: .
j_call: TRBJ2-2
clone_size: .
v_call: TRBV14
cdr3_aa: CASSLVPLNTGELFF
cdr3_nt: TGTGCCAGCAGCCTGGTCCCCCTGAACACCGGGGAGCTGTTTTTT

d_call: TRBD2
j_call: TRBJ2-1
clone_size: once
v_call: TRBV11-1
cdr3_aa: CASSPEVRREGNEQFF
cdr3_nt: TGTGCCAGCAGCCCGGAAGTTCGGCGGGAGGGCAATGAGCAGTTCTTC

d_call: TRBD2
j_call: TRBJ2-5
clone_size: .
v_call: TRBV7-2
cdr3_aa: CASSLARRTSGAPQTQYF
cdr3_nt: TGTGCCAGCAGCTTAGCGCGAAGGACTAGCGGGGCCCCACAGACCCAGTACTTC

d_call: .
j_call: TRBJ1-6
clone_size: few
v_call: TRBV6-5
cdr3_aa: CASSSTPTGSNSPLHF
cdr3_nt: TGTGCCAGCAGTTCCACCCCCACAGGGAGCAATTCACCCCTCCACTTT

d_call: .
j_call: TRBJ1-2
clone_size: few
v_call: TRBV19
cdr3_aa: CASSIQATTYGYTF
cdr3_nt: TGTGCCAGTAGTATTCAGGCGACAACCTATGGCTACACCTTC

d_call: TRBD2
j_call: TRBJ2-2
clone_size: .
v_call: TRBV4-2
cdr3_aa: CASSQGGSGSVTGELFF
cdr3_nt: TGTGCCAGCAGCCAAGGAGGGAGCGGGAGTGTGACCGGGGAGCTGTTTTTT

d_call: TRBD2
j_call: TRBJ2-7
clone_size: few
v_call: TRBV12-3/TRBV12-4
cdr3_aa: CASSILRTSSDEQYF
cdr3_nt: TGTGCCAGCAGCATACTTCGGACTAGTTCCGACGAGCAGTACTTC

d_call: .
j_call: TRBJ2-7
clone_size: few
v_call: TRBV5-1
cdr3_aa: CASSFYVGPEAYEQYF
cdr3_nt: TGCGCCAGCAGCTTTTATGTGGGGCCGGAAGCCTACGAGCAGTACTTC

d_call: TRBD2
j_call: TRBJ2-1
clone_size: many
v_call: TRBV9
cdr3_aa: CASSASGSSYNEQFF
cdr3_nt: TGTGCCAGCAGCGCTAGCGGAAGCTCCTACAATGAGCAGTTCTTC

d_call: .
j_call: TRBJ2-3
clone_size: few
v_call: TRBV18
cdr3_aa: CASSPQAGGADTQYF
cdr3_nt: TGTGCCAGCTCACCACAGGCAGGGGGGGCCGATACGCAGTATTTT

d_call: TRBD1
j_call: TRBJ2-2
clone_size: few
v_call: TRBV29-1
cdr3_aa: CSVGGQGAPTGELFF
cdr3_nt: TGCAGCGTTGGGGGACAGGGGGCGCCCACCGGGGAGCTGTTTTTT

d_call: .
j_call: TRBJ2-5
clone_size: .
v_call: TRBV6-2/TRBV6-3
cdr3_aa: CASSSLAGLETQYF
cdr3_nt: TGTGCCAGCAGCTCCCTAGCTGGTTTGGAGACCCAGTACTTC

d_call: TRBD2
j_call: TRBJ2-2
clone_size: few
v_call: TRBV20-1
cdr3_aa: CSAATSGSANTGELFF
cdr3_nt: TGCAGTGCTGCGACTAGCGGGAGTGCGAACACCGGGGAGCTGTTTTTT

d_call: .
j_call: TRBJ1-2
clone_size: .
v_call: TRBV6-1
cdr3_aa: CANSEQGNYGYTF
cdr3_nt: TGTGCCAACAGCGAACAGGGAAACTATGGCTACACCTTC

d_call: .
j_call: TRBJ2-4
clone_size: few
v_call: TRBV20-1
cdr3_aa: CSARLRGSQYF
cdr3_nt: TGCAGTGCTAGGCTACGCGGTAGCCAGTACTTC

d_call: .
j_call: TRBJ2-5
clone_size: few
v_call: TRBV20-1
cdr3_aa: CSARGFGGAPWETQYF
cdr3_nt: TGCAGTGCTAGGGGATTTGGAGGTGCCCCCTGGGAGACCCAGTACTTC